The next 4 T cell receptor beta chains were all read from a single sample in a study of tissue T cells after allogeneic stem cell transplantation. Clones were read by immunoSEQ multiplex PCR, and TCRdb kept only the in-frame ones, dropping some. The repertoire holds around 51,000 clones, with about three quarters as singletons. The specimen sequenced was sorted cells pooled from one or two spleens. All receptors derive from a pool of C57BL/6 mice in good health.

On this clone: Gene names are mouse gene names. The CDR3 bases that were read are TGTGCCTGGAGTCTAGCCGGGTCTAGTGCAGAAACGCTGTAT. Protein: CAWSLAGSSAETLY. The entire CDR3 sequence reads CAWSLAGSSAETLYF. The V call is TRBV31, the J call TRBJ2-3, with D unresolved. The CDR3 is cut off 1 residue early in the read; its end comes from the germline J gene. Germline loops: CDR1 GKSSPN, CDR2 SITVG. This CDR3 has 15 amino acids. V dropped 0 bases and J dropped 0 bases, with 10 bases sitting between them.

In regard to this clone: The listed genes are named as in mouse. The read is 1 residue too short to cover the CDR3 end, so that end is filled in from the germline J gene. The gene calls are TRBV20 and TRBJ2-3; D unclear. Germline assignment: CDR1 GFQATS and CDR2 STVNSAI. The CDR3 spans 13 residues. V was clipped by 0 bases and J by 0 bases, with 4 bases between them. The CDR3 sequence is CGARDPSAETLYF. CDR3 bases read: TGTGGTGCTAGGGACCCTAGTGCAGAAACGCTGTAT.

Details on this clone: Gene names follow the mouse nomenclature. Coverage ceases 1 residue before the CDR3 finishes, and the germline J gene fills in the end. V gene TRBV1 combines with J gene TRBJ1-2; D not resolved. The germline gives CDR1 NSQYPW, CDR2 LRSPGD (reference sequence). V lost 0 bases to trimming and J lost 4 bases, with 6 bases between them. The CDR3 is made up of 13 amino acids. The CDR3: CTCSADHRSDYTF. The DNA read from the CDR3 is TGCACCTGCAGTGCAGATCACCGCTCCGACTACACC.

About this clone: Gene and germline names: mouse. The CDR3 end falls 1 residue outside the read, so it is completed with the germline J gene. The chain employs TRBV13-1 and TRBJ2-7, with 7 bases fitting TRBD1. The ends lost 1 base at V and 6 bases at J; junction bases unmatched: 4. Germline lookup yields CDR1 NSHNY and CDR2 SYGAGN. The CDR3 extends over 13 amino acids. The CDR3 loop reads CASSDNDRVEQYF. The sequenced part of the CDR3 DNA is TGTGCCAGCAGTGATAATGACAGGGTTGAACAGTAC.